This TCR beta chain originates from a study of Ad26.COV2.S vaccination and SARS-CoV-2 variants. The CDR3 is 13 residues long. V was clipped by 5 bases and J by 4 bases, with 11 bases between them. CDR1 and CDR2 from the germline V gene are SGHTA and FQGNSA. Some clones are missing from TCRdb's copy, which holds only in-frame ones; the method was immunoSEQ multiplex PCR. The sample includes under 150,000 clones, about nine tenths of them seen just once. The clonotype originates from a human donor who had recovered from COVID-19. Material: peripheral blood, obtained after recovery from COVID-19. The chain recombines TRBV7-2 with TRBJ1-2; D is perhaps TRBD1 (5 bases). CDR3 region: CASSPNRGYGYTF. Here the CDR3 DNA reads TGTGCCAGCAGCCCAAATAGGGGCTATGGCTACACCTTC.